This TCR beta chain appears in the sequencing data of a study of RUNX1 and TCR beta rearrangement in T-cell leukemia (TCRdb year 2020). For the study in its entirety: The study compared TCR beta rearrangements and CDR3 junctions in 13 to 15 T-ALLs carrying mono-allelic acquired RUNX1 mutations versus more than 9 RUNX1 wildtype T-ALLs. RUNX1 wildtype T-ALLs were matched for an immature maturation arrest stage, defined by absent cytoplasmic or surface TCR beta protein. The multicentric trials were GRAALL-2003 and GRAALL-2005. RUNX1 mutation status of the T-ALL cases had been determined in an earlier study. The RUNX1 wildtype T-ALLs were chosen to have at least incomplete clonal TCR beta rearrangements, which allowed D1 segments to be compared with D2 segments. The maturation arrest stages of RUNX1-mutated T-ALLs were more diverse, with some cases arrested before the onset of TCR beta rearrangement. For comparison with results from a Runx1 knockout mouse model, TCR beta rearrangements in human T-ALL were analyzed. Every RUNX1 mutation in the mutated group was heterozygous, with approximately 9 located in the Runt homology domain and a few in the transactivation domain. TCR rearrangements were assessed by Genescan analysis after EuroClonality multiplex PCR on genomic DNA. Broad study findings and their caveats: Usage of the TCR beta J1 cluster was similar in RUNX1-mutated and wildtype T-ALLs, showing no significant difference. TCR beta D1 segment usage did not differ significantly between RUNX1-mutated (approximately 80%) and wildtype (approximately 61%) T-ALL clonal rearrangements. Clonal TCR beta rearrangements were carried by fewer RUNX1-mutated T-ALLs (about 67%) than has been reported for T-ALL generally (over 75%). Because too few clonal rearrangements were available, TCR beta CDR3 length and D segment truncation in T-ALLs could not be evaluated.

Worth noting for this clonotype: Its antigen is currently not known. The record has no base qualities; no much larger clone is one base away.

The junction carries 10 bases between V and J, which are trimmed by 3 bases and 4 bases respectively. The CDR3 sequence holds 12 residues, the cysteine and phenylalanine included. The CDR3 DNA has 36 bases and is translated from base 1. The germline V gene (reference sequence) provides CDR1 DFQATT and CDR2 SNEGSKA. For oncotyping and quantification of minimal residual disease, T-ALL samples were taken at diagnosis from children and adults treated according to protocol. Libraries were prepared through PCR. For sequencing, an Illumina MiSeq was employed. TCR beta DJ and VDJ rearrangements were characterized by next generation amplicon sequencing. As for the authors' bioinformatics: The Vidjil software was used to analyze amplicon sequencing data and identify clonal TCR beta rearrangements. Characteristics of TCR beta rearrangements in the RUNX1-mutated versus wildtype groups were compared using two-tailed Fisher exact tests. TCRdb trimmed public reads at Q25 via fastp, called clones via MiXCR and kept in-frame beta chains. Every CDR3 protein is listed once, alongside the most common genes and DNA of its rows. These V and J calls originate from TCRdb's pipeline instead of the authors' own analysis. The sample contains about 230 distinct CDR3 sequences, around a third of them found a single time. The ten top clones hold around 83% of the sample.

This TCR was sampled from a male donor with T-cell acute lymphoblastic leukemia. Sequencing was done on a sample of blood. This chain is built from TRBV20-1 and TRBJ2-7; a tentative D call is TRBD2 (6 bases match). The encoded CDR3 is CSASGSGYEQYF. The nucleotide sequence reads TGCAGTGCTAGCGGGAGTGGTTACGAGCAGTACTTC.